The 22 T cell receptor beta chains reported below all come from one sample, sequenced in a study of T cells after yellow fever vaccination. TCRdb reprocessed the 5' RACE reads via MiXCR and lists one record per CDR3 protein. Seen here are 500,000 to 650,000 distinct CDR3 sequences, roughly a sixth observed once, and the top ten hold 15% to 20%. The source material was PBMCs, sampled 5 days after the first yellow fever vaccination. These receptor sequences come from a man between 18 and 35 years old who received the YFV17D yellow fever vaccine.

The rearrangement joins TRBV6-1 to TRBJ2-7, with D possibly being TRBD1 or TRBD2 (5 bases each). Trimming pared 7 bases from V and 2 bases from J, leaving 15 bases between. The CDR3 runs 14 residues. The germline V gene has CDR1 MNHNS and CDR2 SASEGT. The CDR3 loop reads CASTPRQGPYEQYF. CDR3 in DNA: TGTGCCAGCACCCCACGGCAGGGACCCTACGAGCAGTACTTC.

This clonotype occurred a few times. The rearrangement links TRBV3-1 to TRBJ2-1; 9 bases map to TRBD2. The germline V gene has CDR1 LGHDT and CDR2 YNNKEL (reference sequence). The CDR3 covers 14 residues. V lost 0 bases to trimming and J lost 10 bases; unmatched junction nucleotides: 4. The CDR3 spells CASSQDTLAGEQFF. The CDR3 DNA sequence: TGTGCCAGCAGCCAAGATACGCTAGCGGGAGAGCAGTTCTTC.

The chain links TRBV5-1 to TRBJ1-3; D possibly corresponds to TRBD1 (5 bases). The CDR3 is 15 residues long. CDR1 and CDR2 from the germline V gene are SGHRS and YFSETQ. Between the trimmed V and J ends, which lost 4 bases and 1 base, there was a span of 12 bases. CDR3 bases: TGCGCCAGCAGCCCCGGTGGGGGTTCTGGAAACACCATATATTTT. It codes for CASSPGGGSGNTIYF.

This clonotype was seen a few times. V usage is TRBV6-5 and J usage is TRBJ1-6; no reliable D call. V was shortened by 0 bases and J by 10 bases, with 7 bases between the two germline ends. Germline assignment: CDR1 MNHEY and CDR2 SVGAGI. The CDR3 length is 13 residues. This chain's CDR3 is CASSYSPKSPLHF. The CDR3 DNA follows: TGTGCCAGCAGTTACTCGCCCAAGTCACCCCTCCACTTT.

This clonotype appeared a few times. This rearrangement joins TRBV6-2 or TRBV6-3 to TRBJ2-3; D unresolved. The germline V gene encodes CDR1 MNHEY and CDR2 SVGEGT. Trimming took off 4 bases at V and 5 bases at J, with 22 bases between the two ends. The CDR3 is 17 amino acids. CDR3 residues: CASSFLRFPARIDTQYF. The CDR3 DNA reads TGTGCCAGCAGTTTCCTTAGATTCCCAGCCAGGATAGATACGCAGTATTTT.

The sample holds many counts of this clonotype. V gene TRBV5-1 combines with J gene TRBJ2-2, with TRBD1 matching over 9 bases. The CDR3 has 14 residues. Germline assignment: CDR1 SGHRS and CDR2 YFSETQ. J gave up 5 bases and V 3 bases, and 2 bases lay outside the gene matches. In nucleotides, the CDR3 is TGCGCCAGCAGCTCAGGGACAGGGACCGGGGAGCTGTTTTTT. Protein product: CASSSGTGTGELFF. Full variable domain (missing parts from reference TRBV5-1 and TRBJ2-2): KAGVTQTPRYLIKTRGQQVTLSCSPISGHRSVSWYQQTPGQGLQFLFEYFSETQRNKGNFPGRFSGRQFSNSRSEMNVSTLELGDSALYLCASSSGTGTGELFFGEGSRLTVL.

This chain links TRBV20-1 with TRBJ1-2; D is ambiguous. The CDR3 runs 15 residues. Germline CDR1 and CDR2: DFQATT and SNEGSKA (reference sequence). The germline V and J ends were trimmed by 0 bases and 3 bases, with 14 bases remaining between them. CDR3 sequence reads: CSARDGSLSYYGYTF. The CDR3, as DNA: TGCAGTGCTAGAGATGGAAGTTTGAGTTACTATGGCTACACCTTC.

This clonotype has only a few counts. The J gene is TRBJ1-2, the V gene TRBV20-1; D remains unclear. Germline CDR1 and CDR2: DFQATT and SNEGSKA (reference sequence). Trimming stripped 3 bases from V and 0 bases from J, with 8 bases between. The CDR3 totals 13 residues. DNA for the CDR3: TGCAGTGCTAGTTACGGGACTAACTATGGCTACACCTTC. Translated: CSASYGTNYGYTF.

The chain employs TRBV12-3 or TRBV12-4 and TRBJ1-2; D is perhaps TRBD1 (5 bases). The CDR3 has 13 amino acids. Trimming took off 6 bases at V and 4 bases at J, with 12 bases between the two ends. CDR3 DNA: TGTGCCAGCAGCCTGGACACATTCTATGGCTACACCTTC. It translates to CASSLDTFYGYTF.

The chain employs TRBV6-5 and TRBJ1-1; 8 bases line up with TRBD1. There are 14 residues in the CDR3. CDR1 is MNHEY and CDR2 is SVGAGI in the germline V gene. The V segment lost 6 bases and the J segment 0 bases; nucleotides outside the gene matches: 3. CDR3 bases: TGTGCCAGCAGAGGACAGGGAATGAACACTGAAGCTTTCTTT. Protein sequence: CASRGQGMNTEAFF.

The CDR3 spells CASSIGSYEQYF. The CDR3, as DNA: TGTGCCAGCAGTATTGGATCCTACGAGCAGTACTTC. The V call is TRBV25-1, the J call TRBJ2-7; D gene uncertain. With 5 bases removed from V and 1 base from J, the gap between germline ends came to 6 bases. This CDR3 has 12 residues. Germline CDR1 and CDR2: MGHDK and SYGVNS.

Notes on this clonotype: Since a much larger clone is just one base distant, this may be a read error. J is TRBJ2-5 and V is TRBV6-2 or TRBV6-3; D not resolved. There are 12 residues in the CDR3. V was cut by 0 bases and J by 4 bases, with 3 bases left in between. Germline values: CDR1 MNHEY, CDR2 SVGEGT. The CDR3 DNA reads TGTGCCAGCAGTTACTCGATAGAGACCCAGTACTTC. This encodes CASSYSIETQYF.

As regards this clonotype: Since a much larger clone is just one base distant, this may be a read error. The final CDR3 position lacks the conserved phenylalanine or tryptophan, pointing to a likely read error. CDR3 sequence: CASSFWTGGNWDTGELFS. The DNA for the CDR3 is TGTGCCAGCAGCTTCTGGACAGGGGGCAACTGGGACACCGGGGAGCTGTTTTCT. The chain employs TRBV11-1 and TRBJ2-2; 11 nucleotides align to TRBD1. The CDR3 covers 18 residues. Losses at the gene ends were 3 bases for V and 3 bases for J; bases not matched to a gene: 9. Looked up from germline, CDR1 is SGHAT and CDR2 is FQDESV (reference sequence).

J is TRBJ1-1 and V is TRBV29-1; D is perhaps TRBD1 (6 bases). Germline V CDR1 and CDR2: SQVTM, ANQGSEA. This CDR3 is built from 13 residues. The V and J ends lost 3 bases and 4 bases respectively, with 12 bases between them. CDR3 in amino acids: CSVDRGPVTEAFF. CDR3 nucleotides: TGCAGCGTTGATCGGGGGCCGGTCACTGAAGCTTTCTTT.

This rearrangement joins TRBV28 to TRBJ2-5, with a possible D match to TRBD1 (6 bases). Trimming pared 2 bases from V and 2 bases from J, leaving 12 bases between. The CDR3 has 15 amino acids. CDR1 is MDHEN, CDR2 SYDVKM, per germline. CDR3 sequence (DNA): TGTGCCAGCAGTTTAGGAGCGACAGGTCAAGAGACCCAGTACTTC. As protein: CASSLGATGQETQYF.

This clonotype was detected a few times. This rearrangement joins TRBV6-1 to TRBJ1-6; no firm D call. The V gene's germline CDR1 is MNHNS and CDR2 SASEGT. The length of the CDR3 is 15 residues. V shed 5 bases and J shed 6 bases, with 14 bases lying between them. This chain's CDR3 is CASSTTVTGNSPLHF. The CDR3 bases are TGTGCCAGCAGTACGACGGTCACGGGTAATTCACCCCTCCACTTT.

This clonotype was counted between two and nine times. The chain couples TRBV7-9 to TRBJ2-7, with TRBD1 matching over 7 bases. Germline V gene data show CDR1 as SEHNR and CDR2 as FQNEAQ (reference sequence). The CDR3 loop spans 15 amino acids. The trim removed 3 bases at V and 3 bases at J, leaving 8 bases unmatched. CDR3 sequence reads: CASSFARDRYYEQYF. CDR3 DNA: TGTGCCAGCAGCTTCGCCCGGGACAGATACTACGAGCAGTACTTC.

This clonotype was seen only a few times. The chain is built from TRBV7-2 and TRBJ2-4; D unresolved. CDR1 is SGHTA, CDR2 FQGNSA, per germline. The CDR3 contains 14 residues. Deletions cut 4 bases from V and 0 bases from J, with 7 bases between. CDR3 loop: CASSSQLAKNIQYF. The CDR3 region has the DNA TGTGCCAGCAGCTCACAACTAGCCAAAAACATTCAGTACTTC.

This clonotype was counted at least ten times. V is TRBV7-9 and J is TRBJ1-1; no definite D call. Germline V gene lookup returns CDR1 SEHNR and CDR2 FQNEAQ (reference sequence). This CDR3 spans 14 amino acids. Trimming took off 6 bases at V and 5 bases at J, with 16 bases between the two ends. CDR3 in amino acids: CASRNSYGETEAFF. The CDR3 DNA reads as TGTGCCAGCAGAAATTCCTACGGGGAGACTGAAGCTTTCTTT.

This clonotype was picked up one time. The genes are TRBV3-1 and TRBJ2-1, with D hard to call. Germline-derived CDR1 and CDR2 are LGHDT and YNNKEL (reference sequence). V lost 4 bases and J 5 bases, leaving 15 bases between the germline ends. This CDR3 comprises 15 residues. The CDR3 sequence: CASSLGKGLDNEQFF. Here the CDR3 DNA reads TGTGCCAGCAGCCTTGGAAAGGGCTTGGACAATGAGCAGTTCTTC.

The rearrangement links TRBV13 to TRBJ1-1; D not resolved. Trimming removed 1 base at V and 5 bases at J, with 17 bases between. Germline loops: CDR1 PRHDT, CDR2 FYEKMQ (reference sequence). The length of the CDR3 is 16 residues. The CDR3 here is CASSLVGGLKRTEAFF. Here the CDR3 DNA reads TGTGCCAGCAGCTTAGTGGGTGGGTTAAAGAGGACTGAAGCTTTCTTT.

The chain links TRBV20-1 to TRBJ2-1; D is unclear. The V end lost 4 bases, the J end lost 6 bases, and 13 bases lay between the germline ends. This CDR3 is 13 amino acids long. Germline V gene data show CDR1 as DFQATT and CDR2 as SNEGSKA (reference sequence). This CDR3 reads CSATPVGSNEQFF. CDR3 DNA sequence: TGCAGTGCTACGCCGGTGGGGTCCAATGAGCAGTTCTTC.